This entry lists 10 T cell receptor beta chains sequenced from one sample in a study of OX40 agonist ivuxolimab in advanced cancers. Measured with immunoSEQ multiplex PCR; TCRdb has only the in-frame clones, and not every one. Of about 11,000 clones in the sample, 82% were seen once. The source was CD4+ or CD8+ T cells sorted from blood, collected in a trial of the OX40 agonist ivuxolimab. The receptors derive from an adult with an advanced solid tumor such as melanoma, head and neck, liver or kidney cancer.

A note on this clone: The junction and the germline gene differ at one end; a read error may be behind it. V is TRBV7-7 and J is TRBJ2-3; perhaps TRBD2 as D (6 bases). CDR1 and CDR2 (germline): SSHAT, FNYEAQ (reference sequence). The CDR3 totals 17 residues. CDR3 amino acids: CASSPTTWRGSTDTQYF. DNA for the CDR3: TGTGCTAGCAGCCCTACCACTTGGCGGGGTAGCACAGATACGCAGTATTTT. The complete variable domain, with remaining parts taken from reference TRBV7-7 and TRBJ2-3, reads GAGVSQSPRYKVTKRGQDVTLRCDPISSHATLYWYQQALGQGPEFLTYFNYEAQPDKSGLPSDRFSAERPEGSISTLTIQRTEQRDSAMYRCASSPTTWRGSTDTQYFGPGTRLTVL.

For the CDR3, the DNA is TGCGCCAGCAGCCCCAGGCCGGGGGAGGTCCCCTACAATGAGCAGTTCTTC. It yields the protein CASSPRPGEVPYNEQFF. The genes are TRBV4-3 and TRBJ2-1; TRBD2 is a possible D gene (6 bases). Trimming removed 4 bases at V and 2 bases at J, with 18 bases between. This CDR3 region has 17 residues. Germline CDR1 and CDR2: LGHNA and YSLEER.

This chain connects TRBV5-1 to TRBJ2-2; 8 nucleotides align to TRBD2. The CDR3 length is 16 residues. CDR1 and CDR2 from the germline V gene are SGHRS and YFSETQ. The junction had 6 bases not matched to a gene; V was cut back by 1 base and J by 4 bases. CDR3 in amino acids: CASSLIERESTGELFF. The CDR3 DNA is TGCGCCAGCAGCTTGATAGAGCGGGAGAGCACCGGGGAGCTGTTTTTT.

This chain uses TRBV27 with TRBJ2-1, with TRBD2 identical over 9 bases. The germline gives CDR1 MNHEY, CDR2 SMNVEV (reference sequence). This CDR3 is built from 17 residues. Trimming removed 6 bases from V and 6 bases from J; junction bases left unmatched: 15. The CDR3 loop reads CASSKQPGLAFFNEQFF. The CDR3 DNA follows: TGTGCCAGCAGCAAGCAGCCGGGACTAGCTTTTTTCAATGAGCAGTTCTTC.

V is TRBV19 and J is TRBJ1-2; the D is unclear. The length of the CDR3 is 12 residues. Germline assignment: CDR1 LNHDA and CDR2 SQIVND (reference sequence). Trimming took 6 bases from V and 3 from J, leaving 8 bases between them. CDR3 sequence reads: CASRTDYYGYTF. The CDR3 DNA reads TGTGCCAGTAGAACAGATTACTATGGCTACACCTTC.

The gene calls are TRBV30 and TRBJ2-7, with no clear D. Deletions cut 2 bases from V and 0 bases from J, with 5 bases between. The CDR3 spans 12 residues. Germline V CDR1 and CDR2: GTSNPN, SVGIG (reference sequence). The CDR3 sequence is CAWSYTSYEQYF. CDR3 sequence (DNA): TGTGCCTGGAGTTACACCTCCTACGAGCAGTACTTC.

The genes are TRBV9 and TRBJ2-7; tentatively, D is TRBD2 (5 bases). The germline V gene has CDR1 SGDLS and CDR2 YYNGEE. With 2 bases removed from V and 7 bases from J, the gap between germline ends came to 10 bases. The CDR3 is made up of 12 amino acids. The CDR3 coding sequence is TGTGCCAGCAGCGTCGGGAACGGGGAGCAGTACTTC. This translates into CASSVGNGEQYF.

The rearrangement joins TRBV4-3 to TRBJ2-3; no clear D. V lost 4 bases and J 5 bases, leaving 13 bases between the germline ends. CDR3 length: 14 residues. Germline values: CDR1 LGHNA, CDR2 YSLEER. The CDR3 DNA reads as TGCGCCAGCAGCCCCCGGGTTTCCGAAGATACGCAGTATTTT. This codes for CASSPRVSEDTQYF.

This sequence joins TRBV9 and TRBJ2-7, with 8 nucleotides matching TRBD1. Germline values: CDR1 SGDLS, CDR2 YYNGEE. Trimming cost V 4 bases and J 5 bases; bases outside gene matches: 5. This CDR3 contains 13 residues. CDR3 coding DNA: TGTGCCAGCAGCCCCCCAGGGGGCCACGAGCAGTACTTC. Translating gives CASSPPGGHEQYF.

This clone has only a few counts. The chain couples TRBV27 to TRBJ1-5, with TRBD1 as a possible D gene (6 bases). This CDR3 contains 13 residues. V was shortened by 5 bases and J by 10 bases, with 15 bases between the two germline ends. Germline lookup yields CDR1 MNHEY and CDR2 SMNVEV (reference sequence). The CDR3 region has the DNA TGTGCCAGCAGTCCCGGACAGTCCTTTCCCCAGCATTTT. It encodes CASSPGQSFPQHF.